The 2 T cell receptor beta chains below were found in one sample sequenced in a study of T cells in localized non-small cell lung cancer. Generated by immunoSEQ multiplex PCR, the TCRdb table keeps only in-frame clones and is missing some. The repertoire holds 25,000 to 40,000 clones, with roughly 75% as singletons. The material was peripheral blood, obtained before any cancer treatment. These receptors were collected from a male donor at least 60 years old with stage III squamous cell lung carcinoma.

The chain has TRBV14 and TRBJ1-3; D gene unclear. CDR3 size: 15 residues. V shed 2 bases and J shed 4 bases, with 12 bases lying between them. Looked up from germline, CDR1 is SGHDN and CDR2 is FVKESK. CDR3 DNA: TGTGCCAGCAGCCAATTCACCCCGGGCGGAAACACCATATATTTT. It encodes CASSQFTPGGNTIYF.

This chain links TRBV18 with TRBJ2-5; possibly TRBD2 for D (5 bases). This CDR3 spans 14 amino acids. V lost 3 bases and J 4 bases, leaving 12 bases between the germline ends. Germline values: CDR1 KGHSH, CDR2 LQKENI. CDR3 residues: CASSPVMGRETQYF. CDR3 sequence (DNA): TGTGCCAGCTCACCGGTGATGGGGAGAGAGACCCAGTACTTC.